The 3 T cell receptor beta chains presented below share a single source sample, sequenced in a study of CD8 T cells in Susac syndrome. Random hexamers served to reverse transcribe roughly 0.5 to 1 ug RNA. TCRdb recomputed calls from the immunoSEQ multiplex PCR reads with MiXCR, one row per CDR3 protein. The sample lists approximately 180,000 distinct CDR3 sequences; nearly 97% were seen once. The sample consisted of CD4+ T cells from PBMCs. These receptors were collected from a human donor with multiple sclerosis.

The J gene is TRBJ1-3, the V gene TRBV6-5, with a tentative D call TRBD1 (5 bases). The V gene's germline CDR1 is MNHEY and CDR2 SVGAGI. This CDR3 comprises 17 residues. The ends were cut back, 0 bases at V and 11 bases at J, with 23 bases in the middle. The CDR3 DNA sequence: TGTGCCAGCAGTTACTCGAGTGCGCAGGGCATGGGAAGTGCCATATATTTT. It encodes CASSYSSAQGMGSAIYF.

The chain is built from TRBV30 and TRBJ2-6; possibly TRBD2 for D (6 bases). The V end was cut by 2 bases, the J end by 2 bases, with 16 bases between. The CDR3 loop spans 17 amino acids. The germline V gene has CDR1 GTSNPN and CDR2 SVGIG (reference sequence). CDR3 region: CAWSPRRGTAGANVLTF. The CDR3 DNA follows: TGTGCCTGGAGTCCTCGGCGGGGAACGGCTGGGGCCAACGTCCTGACTTTC.

V usage is TRBV28 and J usage is TRBJ2-7; no reliable D call. Looked up from germline, CDR1 is MDHEN and CDR2 is SYDVKM. The CDR3 consists of 11 residues. V was pared by 3 bases and J by 2 bases, with 2 bases between. The CDR3 coding sequence is TGTGCCAGCAGTTTCCCCTACGAGCAGTACTTC. It specifies CASSFPYEQYF.